This T cell receptor (beta chain) was recovered during a study of T cell responses to AZD1222 COVID-19 vaccine. On the study more broadly: Investigators merged groups given second doses at roughly 4 or roughly 12 weeks.

This CDR3 has 16 residues. V was pared by 2 bases and J by 4 bases, with 9 bases of the junction left unmatched. Germline CDR1 and CDR2: SGHRS and YFSETQ. The method was immunoSEQ multiplex PCR; TCRdb's version includes in-frame clones alone and lacks a portion of them. The table has fewer than 120,000 clones, roughly nine tenths seen once. Comments on this clone: No antigen is known for it.

Study observations and caveats: Among spike-specific TCRs, nearly half reportedly target unmutated variant regions. No repertoire was sampled before or during the peak T cell response, only after it.

The chain couples TRBV5-1 to TRBJ1-1; 9 bases match TRBD1. The sequences come from peripheral blood, collected on day 0 of AZD1222 vaccination. The TCR originated in an adult in good health. The CDR3 here is CASSFTGGRVGTEAFF. CDR3 coding DNA: TGCGCCAGCAGCTTCACAGGGGGCCGGGTCGGCACTGAAGCTTTCTTT.